This TCR beta chain was documented in a study of blood T cells in healthy people across ages. CDR3 length: 12 amino acids. Per germline, CDR1 SGHRS and CDR2 YFSETQ. V lost 0 bases to trimming and J lost 3 bases, with 4 bases between them. The sample holds many counts of this clonotype. As yet, its antigen is unknown. With a J-beta primer mix and a sample-barcoded 5' primer, a second PCR ran 7 to 11 cycles. MiXCR, run by TCRdb on the 5' RACE reads, gives a single entry per CDR3 protein. In the table there are 600,000 or so distinct CDR3 sequences, roughly 20% of which are singletons. Whole-study findings and limits: The recorded TCR beta diversity per million T cells decreased in a roughly linear manner with age.

The chain couples TRBV5-1 to TRBJ2-7; D gene uncertain. This clonotype was sampled from a man aged 65-85 years in good health. The sequenced sample was blood. DNA for the CDR3: TGCGCCAGCAGCTTGGACTACTACGAGCAGTACTTC. Its protein product is CASSLDYYEQYF.